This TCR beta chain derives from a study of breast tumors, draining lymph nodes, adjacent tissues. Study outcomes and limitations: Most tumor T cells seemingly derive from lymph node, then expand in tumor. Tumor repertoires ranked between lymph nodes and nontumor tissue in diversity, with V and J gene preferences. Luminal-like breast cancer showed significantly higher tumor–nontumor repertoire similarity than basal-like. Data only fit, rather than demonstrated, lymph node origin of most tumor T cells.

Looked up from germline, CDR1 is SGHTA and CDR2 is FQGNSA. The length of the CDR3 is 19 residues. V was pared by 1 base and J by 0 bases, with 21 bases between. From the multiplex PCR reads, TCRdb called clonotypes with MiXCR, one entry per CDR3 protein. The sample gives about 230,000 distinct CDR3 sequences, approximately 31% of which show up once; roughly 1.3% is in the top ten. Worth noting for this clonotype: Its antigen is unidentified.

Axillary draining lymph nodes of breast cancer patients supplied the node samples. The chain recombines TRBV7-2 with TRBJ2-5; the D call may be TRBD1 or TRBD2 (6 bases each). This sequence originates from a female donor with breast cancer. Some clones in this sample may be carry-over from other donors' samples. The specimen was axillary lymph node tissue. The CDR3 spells CASSLVPGLGGRDQETQYF. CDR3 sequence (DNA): TGTGCCAGCAGCTTAGTCCCAGGGCTCGGGGGCCGTGACCAAGAGACCCAGTACTTC.